The 29 T cell receptor beta chains listed next were all sequenced from one sample in a study of T cell responses to AZD1222 COVID-19 vaccine. The protocol was immunoSEQ multiplex PCR, while the TCRdb copy is restricted to in-frame clones and leaves out a portion. The sample has about 270,000 clones; 90% to 95% are singletons. The material was peripheral blood, obtained 28 days after the second AZD1222 dose. These receptors all stem from an adult who received the AZD1222 COVID-19 vaccine.

This chain uses TRBV5-1 with TRBJ2-1; 9 bases fit TRBD1. Germline assignment: CDR1 SGHRS and CDR2 YFSETQ. There are 14 residues in the CDR3. Unmatched junction bases numbered 8, after V lost 4 bases and J lost 9 bases. The CDR3 protein is CASSRPGQGREQFF. Written as DNA, the CDR3 is TGCGCCAGCAGCAGACCGGGACAGGGTCGTGAGCAGTTCTTC.

The chain joins TRBV3-1 (or the pseudogene TRBV3-2) to TRBJ2-1; the D is unclear. Trimming removed 0 bases at V and 2 bases at J, with 17 bases between. Germline V gene lookup returns CDR1 LGHDT and CDR2 YNNKEL (reference sequence). The CDR3 has 18 residues. The CDR3 protein is CASSQDWVYRSTYNEQFF. The CDR3 nucleotides are TGTGCCAGCAGCCAAGATTGGGTCTACCGATCCACCTACAATGAGCAGTTCTTC.

This chain joins TRBV15 and TRBJ1-2, with D tentatively TRBD1 (6 bases). CDR1 is LNHNV, CDR2 YYDKDF, per germline (reference sequence). The CDR3 contains 14 residues. Trimming left V 0 bases short and J 1 base short, with 6 bases between. CDR3 bases: TGTGCCACCAGCAGAGACAGGGGTAACTATGGCTACACCTTC. Its translation: CATSRDRGNYGYTF.

The rearrangement joins TRBV25-1 to TRBJ2-5; a possible D gene is TRBD1 (6 bases). The CDR3 is made up of 15 amino acids. Germline V gives CDR1 MGHDK, CDR2 SYGVNS. Trimming took 2 bases from V and 7 from J, leaving 17 bases between them. CDR3: CASSEPGQGRGTQYF. For the CDR3, the DNA is TGTGCCAGCAGTGAACCCGGCCAGGGGAGAGGGACCCAGTACTTC.

This chain links TRBV4-1 with TRBJ1-2, with 8 bases matching TRBD1. V trimming: 1 base; J trimming: 7 bases; junction bases outside the gene matches: 11. CDR3 size: 16 residues. Germline CDR1 and CDR2: MGHRA and YSYEKL. The CDR3: CASSQVRQGRIVGYTF. DNA of the CDR3: TGCGCCAGCAGCCAAGTGCGACAGGGGCGAATAGTTGGCTACACCTTC.

The chain employs TRBV5-1 and TRBJ2-5; TRBD2 matches at 9 bases. Germline CDR1 reads SGHRS; CDR2 reads YFSETQ. The CDR3 totals 15 residues. Losses at the gene ends were 4 bases for V and 4 bases for J; bases not matched to a gene: 8. CDR3 coding DNA: TGCGCCAGCAGCATTGCAAGCGGGGGGTCAGAGACCCAGTACTTC. Protein sequence: CASSIASGGSETQYF.

The V gene is TRBV1, the J gene TRBJ2-7; no check of the table's D call, TRBD2, against the DNA was made. TRBV1 corresponds to a pseudogene. The length of the CDR3 is 15 residues. The CDR3 reads CTSRPPSGEVYEQYF. The CDR3 bases are TGCACCAGCAGACCCCCTAGCGGAGAGGTTTACGAGCAGTACTTC.

The chain joins TRBV5-1 to TRBJ2-7, with a tentative D call TRBD1 (6 bases). The V end was cut by 4 bases, the J end by 4 bases, with 15 bases between. CDR3 length: 14 residues. Germline V lookup: CDR1 SGHRS, CDR2 YFSETQ. The CDR3 loop is CASSPSGVPYEQYF. As DNA, the CDR3 is TGCGCCAGCAGCCCTTCAGGGGTCCCGTACGAGCAGTACTTC.

This chain links TRBV7-8 with TRBJ1-2, with 12 bases lining up with TRBD1. The CDR3 contains 19 residues. Germline assignment: CDR1 SGHVS and CDR2 FQNEAQ. V gave up 3 bases and J gave up 5 bases; unmatched junction bases: 16. The CDR3 loop is CASSFFLVTPGQGAYGYTF. CDR3 nucleotides: TGTGCCAGCAGCTTTTTCCTCGTAACGCCGGGACAGGGGGCATATGGCTACACCTTC.

This clone occurred once. The V and J genes are TRBV5-1 and TRBJ2-7; TRBD2 agrees at 9 bases. Germline V gene data show CDR1 as SGHRS and CDR2 as YFSETQ. CDR3 size: 15 residues. Trimming cost V 4 bases and J 4 bases; bases outside gene matches: 9. The CDR3 nucleotides read TGCGCCAGCAGCCCGACGACTAGCGGCCTATACGAGCAGTACTTC. This encodes CASSPTTSGLYEQYF.

The rearrangement uses TRBV29-1 and TRBJ2-7; D is uncertain. CDR1 and CDR2 (germline): SQVTM, ANQGSEA. V lost 1 base, J lost 2 bases, and 9 bases lay in between. The CDR3 is 13 amino acids. In nucleotides, the CDR3 is TGCAGCGTTGAAGGGTTTGGGGCCTACGAGCAGTACTTC. As protein: CSVEGFGAYEQYF.

The V call is TRBV18, the J call TRBJ1-6; no clear D gene. Germline CDR1 is KGHSH and CDR2 is LQKENI. This CDR3 has 13 amino acids. V lost 6 bases and J 9 bases, leaving 12 bases between the germline ends. The CDR3 region has the DNA TGTGCCAGCTCTCCCGAGATGGCTTCACCCCTCCACTTT. Its translation is CASSPEMASPLHF.

V usage is TRBV7-2 and J usage is TRBJ1-3; possibly TRBD1 for D (6 bases). Germline V CDR1 and CDR2: SGHTA, FQGNSA. CDR3 length equals 15 residues. With 2 bases removed from V and 4 bases from J, the gap between germline ends came to 12 bases. CDR3 sequence (DNA): TGTGCCAGCAGCTTATACTCACAGGGCGGAAACACCATATATTTT. Amino acids: CASSLYSQGGNTIYF.

The rearrangement uses TRBV18 and TRBJ1-2, with D unclear. Trimming removed 1 base at V and 4 bases at J, with 16 bases between. CDR3 size: 16 residues. Per germline, CDR1 KGHSH and CDR2 LQKENI. The CDR3 coding sequence is TGTGCCAGCTCACCACGGGTGACCGGCCTAGGCTATGGCTACACCTTC. This sequence encodes CASSPRVTGLGYGYTF. Complete variable domain (other parts from reference TRBV18 and TRBJ1-2): NAGVMQNPRHLVRRRGQEARLRCSPMKGHSHVYWYRQLPEEGLKFMVYLQKENIIDESGMPKERFSAEFPKEGPSILRIQQVVRGDSAAYFCASSPRVTGLGYGYTFGSGTRLTVV.

The chain combines TRBV4-1 with TRBJ2-3; D call uncertain. The V and J ends lost 1 base and 1 base respectively, with 9 bases between them. The CDR3 sequence is 15 residues long. Germline V gene sequence: CDR1 MGHRA, CDR2 YSYEKL. CDR3 residues: CASSQGNARTDTQYF. CDR3 in DNA: TGCGCCAGCAGCCAAGGTAACGCGCGCACAGATACGCAGTATTTT.

The V gene is TRBV9, the J gene TRBJ2-1; D gene ambiguous. Trimming left V 0 bases short and J 10 bases short, with 5 bases between. The germline V gene encodes CDR1 SGDLS and CDR2 YYNGEE. The CDR3 totals 11 residues. CDR3 in DNA: TGTGCCAGCAGCGTAGCCCGAGAGCAGTTCTTC. Its protein product is CASSVAREQFF.

In its sample, this clone was seen once. The chain recombines TRBV19 with TRBJ2-3, with D perhaps assigned TRBD1 or TRBD2 (5 bases each). CDR3 length: 15 residues. V gave up 4 bases and J gave up 5 bases, with 16 bases separating them. Germline CDR1 is LNHDA and CDR2 is SQIVND (reference sequence). The DNA of the CDR3 is TGTGCCAGTAGTAACTCCGGGACGACGTTAGATACGCAGTATTTT. Its translation: CASSNSGTTLDTQYF.

This chain uses TRBV15 with TRBJ1-5, with D unclear. CDR3 length equals 15 residues. Between the trimmed V and J ends, which lost 5 bases and 0 bases, there was a span of 11 bases. CDR1 is LNHNV, CDR2 YYDKDF, per germline (reference sequence). In DNA, the CDR3 is TGTGCCACCAGCCCGGACCTTTATAGCAATCAGCCCCAGCATTTT. Amino acid sequence: CATSPDLYSNQPQHF.

The chain couples TRBV19 to TRBJ1-2; 7 bases fit TRBD1. The germline V gene encodes CDR1 LNHDA and CDR2 SQIVND (reference sequence). CDR3 length: 16 amino acids. V lost 5 bases and J lost 0; bases outside the gene matches: 9. The CDR3 bases are TGTGCCAGTAGTTCTCGACAGGGAACAGCTAACTATGGCTACACCTTC. This gives the protein CASSSRQGTANYGYTF.

This chain joins TRBV5-1 and TRBJ2-1, with D uncertain. The CDR3 extends over 15 amino acids. Germline V gives CDR1 SGHRS, CDR2 YFSETQ. Trimming took 3 bases from V and 0 from J, leaving 10 bases between them. The CDR3 nucleotides read TGCGCCAGCAGCTGGAGTGGGGACTCCTACAATGAGCAGTTCTTC. It yields the protein CASSWSGDSYNEQFF.

The chain employs TRBV11-2 and TRBJ2-1; the D gene is possibly TRBD1 (6 bases). Trimming stripped 6 bases from V and 1 base from J, with 13 bases between. CDR3 length: 15 amino acids. Germline V lookup: CDR1 SGHAT, CDR2 FQNNGV. The DNA for the CDR3 is TGTGCCAGCAGAGAGACAGGCGGGTCCTACAATGAGCAGTTCTTC. Translating gives CASRETGGSYNEQFF.

The V call is TRBV7-9, the J call TRBJ2-7, with D hard to call. V was cut by 5 bases and J by 2 bases, with 10 bases left in between. Germline values: CDR1 SEHNR, CDR2 FQNEAQ (reference sequence). There are 13 residues in the CDR3. CDR3 sequence (DNA): TGTGCCAGCAGCCACCGAGAAACCTACGAGCAGTACTTC. Translating gives CASSHRETYEQYF.

The chain joins TRBV28 to TRBJ1-3; D not resolved. Deletions cut 8 bases from V and 0 bases from J, with 8 bases between. The CDR3 length is 13 residues. CDR1 and CDR2 from the germline V gene are MDHEN and SYDVKM. The CDR3 here is CASFWGSGNTIYF. Here the CDR3 DNA reads TGTGCCAGCTTCTGGGGCTCTGGAAACACCATATATTTT.

This clone was observed a single time. V usage is TRBV5-1 and J usage is TRBJ1-6, with unresolved D. This CDR3 has 16 residues. V lost 0 bases to trimming and J lost 7 bases, with 14 bases between them. Germline V gene data show CDR1 as SGHRS and CDR2 as YFSETQ. CDR3 nucleotide sequence: TGCGCCAGCAGCTTGGCCGTAGGACCGAAGAATTCACCCCTCCACTTT. It is translated as CASSLAVGPKNSPLHF. The complete variable domain, with remaining parts taken from reference TRBV5-1 and TRBJ1-6, reads KAGVTQTPRYLIKTRGQQVTLSCSPISGHRSVSWYQQTPGQGLQFLFEYFSETQRNKGNFPGRFSGRQFSNSRSEMNVSTLELGDSALYLCASSLAVGPKNSPLHFGNGTRLTVT.

The chain has TRBV14 and TRBJ1-2; 7 bases match TRBD1. Trimming took 5 bases from V and 4 from J; bases not matched to a gene: 4. Germline CDR1 is SGHDN and CDR2 is FVKESK. CDR3 size: 13 residues. CDR3 sequence: CASSETGLYGYTF. As DNA, the CDR3 is TGTGCCAGCAGCGAGACAGGGCTCTATGGCTACACCTTC.

This clone showed up just a few times. The V and J genes are TRBV12-3 or TRBV12-4 and TRBJ1-2, with D perhaps TRBD1 (5 bases). The CDR3 consists of 12 residues. V lost 8 bases and J lost 4, with 11 bases in between. The CDR3 DNA reads as TGTGCCAGCCTTGGGGGTGGCTATGGCTACACCTTC. Its protein product is CASLGGGYGYTF.

V gene TRBV6-6 combines with J gene TRBJ2-1; D is uncertain. The CDR3 spans 11 residues. Germline CDR1 reads MNHNY; CDR2 reads SVGAGI (reference sequence). V was shortened by 1 base and J by 8 bases, with 3 bases between the two germline ends. CDR3 protein: CASSYWDEQFF. The DNA for the CDR3 is TGTGCCAGCAGTTACTGGGATGAGCAGTTCTTC.

The V gene is TRBV7-7, the J gene TRBJ2-1; 9 positions agree with TRBD2. This CDR3 spans 16 amino acids. J lost 10 bases, V lost 2 bases, and 12 bases had no gene match. Germline CDR1 SSHAT, CDR2 FNYEAQ (reference sequence). Written as DNA, the CDR3 is TGTGCCAGCAGCTTAAGATGGCGGGAGGGCCTAGGGGAGCAGTTCTTC. Encoded protein: CASSLRWREGLGEQFF.

The V gene is TRBV9, the J gene TRBJ2-6; D uncertain. This CDR3 region has 17 residues. Germline V gene lookup returns CDR1 SGDLS and CDR2 YYNGEE. Trimming took off 1 base at V and 0 bases at J, with 11 bases between the two ends. The CDR3 loop is CASSVLGGTSGANVLTF. As DNA, the CDR3 is TGTGCCAGCAGCGTATTAGGCGGAACCTCTGGGGCCAACGTCCTGACTTTC.